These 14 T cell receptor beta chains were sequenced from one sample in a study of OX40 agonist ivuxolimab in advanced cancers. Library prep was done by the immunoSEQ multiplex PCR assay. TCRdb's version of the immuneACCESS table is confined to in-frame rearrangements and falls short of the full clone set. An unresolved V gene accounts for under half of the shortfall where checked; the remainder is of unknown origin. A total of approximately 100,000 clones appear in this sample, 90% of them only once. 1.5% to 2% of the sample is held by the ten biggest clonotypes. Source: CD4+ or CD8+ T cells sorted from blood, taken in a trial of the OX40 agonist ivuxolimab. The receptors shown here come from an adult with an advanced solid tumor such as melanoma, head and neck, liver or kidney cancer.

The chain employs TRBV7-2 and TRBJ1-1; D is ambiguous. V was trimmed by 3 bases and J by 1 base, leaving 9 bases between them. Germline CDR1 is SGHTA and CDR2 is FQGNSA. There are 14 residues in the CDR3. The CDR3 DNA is TGTGCCAGCAGCTTGGGCACATGGAACACTGAAGCTTTCTTT. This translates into CASSLGTWNTEAFF.

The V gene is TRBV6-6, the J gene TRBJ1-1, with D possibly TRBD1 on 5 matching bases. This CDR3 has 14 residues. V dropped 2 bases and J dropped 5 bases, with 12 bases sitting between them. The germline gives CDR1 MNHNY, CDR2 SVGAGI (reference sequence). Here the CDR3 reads CASSYPQGGTEAFF. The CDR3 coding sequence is TGTGCCAGCAGTTACCCGCAGGGCGGTACTGAAGCTTTCTTT.

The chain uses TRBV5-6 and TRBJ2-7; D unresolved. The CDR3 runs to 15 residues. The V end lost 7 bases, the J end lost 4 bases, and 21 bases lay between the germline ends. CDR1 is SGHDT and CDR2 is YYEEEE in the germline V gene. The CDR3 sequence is CASSTTGQGWYEQYF. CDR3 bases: TGTGCCAGCTCTACTACGGGTCAAGGCTGGTACGAGCAGTACTTC. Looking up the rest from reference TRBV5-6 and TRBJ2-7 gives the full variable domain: DAGVTQSPTHLIKTRGQQVTLRCSPKSGHDTVSWYQQALGQGPQFIFQYYEEEERQRGNFPDRFSGHQFPNYSSELNVNALLLGDSALYLCASSTTGQGWYEQYFGPGTRLTVT.

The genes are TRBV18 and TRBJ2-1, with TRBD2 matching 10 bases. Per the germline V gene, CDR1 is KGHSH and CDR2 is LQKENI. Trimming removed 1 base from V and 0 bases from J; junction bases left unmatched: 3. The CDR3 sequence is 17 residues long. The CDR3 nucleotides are TGTGCCAGCTCACCACTGGTAGCGGGGGGCTCCTACAATGAGCAGTTCTTC. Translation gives CASSPLVAGGSYNEQFF.

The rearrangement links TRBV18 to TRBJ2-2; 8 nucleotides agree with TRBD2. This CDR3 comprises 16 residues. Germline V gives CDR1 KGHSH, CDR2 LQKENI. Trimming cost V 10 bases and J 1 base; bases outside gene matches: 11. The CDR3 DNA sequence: TGTGCCACCTCCTGGAGAGCGGGAGAGAACACCGGGGAGCTGTTTTTT. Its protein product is CATSWRAGENTGELFF.

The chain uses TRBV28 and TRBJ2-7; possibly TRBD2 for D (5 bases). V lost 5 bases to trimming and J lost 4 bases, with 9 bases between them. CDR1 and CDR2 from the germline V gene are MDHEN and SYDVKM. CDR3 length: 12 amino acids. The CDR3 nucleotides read TGTGCCAGCAGTAAGCCGGGGTACGAGCAGTACTTC. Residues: CASSKPGYEQYF.

The CDR3 region is CASSQPGTGKAYEQYF. In nucleotides, the CDR3 is TGCGCCAGCAGCCAACCTGGGACAGGGAAGGCCTACGAGCAGTACTTC. The rearrangement uses TRBV4-1 and TRBJ2-7; 9 bases align to TRBD1. J gave up 2 bases and V 2 bases, and 7 bases lay outside the gene matches. The germline V gene has CDR1 MGHRA and CDR2 YSYEKL. There are 16 residues in the CDR3.

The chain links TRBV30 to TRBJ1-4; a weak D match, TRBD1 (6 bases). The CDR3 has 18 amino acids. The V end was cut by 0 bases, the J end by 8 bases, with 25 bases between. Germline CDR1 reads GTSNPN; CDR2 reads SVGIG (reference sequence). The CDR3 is CAWSVPVLGTAGGEKLFF. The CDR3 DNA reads TGTGCCTGGAGTGTTCCTGTTCTGGGTACGGCTGGGGGCGAAAAACTGTTTTTT.

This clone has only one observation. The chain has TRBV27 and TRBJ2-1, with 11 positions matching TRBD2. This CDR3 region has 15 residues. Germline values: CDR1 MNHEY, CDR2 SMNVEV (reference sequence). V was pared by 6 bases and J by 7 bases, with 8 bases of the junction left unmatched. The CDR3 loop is CASRILAGERNEQFF. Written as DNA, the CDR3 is TGTGCCAGCAGGATACTAGCGGGAGAAAGGAATGAGCAGTTCTTC.

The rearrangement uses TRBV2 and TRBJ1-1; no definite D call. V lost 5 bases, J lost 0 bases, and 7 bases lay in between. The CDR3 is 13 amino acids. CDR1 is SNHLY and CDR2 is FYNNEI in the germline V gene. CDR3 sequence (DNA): TGTGCCAGCAGTCGCCAGATGAACACTGAAGCTTTCTTT. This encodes CASSRQMNTEAFF.

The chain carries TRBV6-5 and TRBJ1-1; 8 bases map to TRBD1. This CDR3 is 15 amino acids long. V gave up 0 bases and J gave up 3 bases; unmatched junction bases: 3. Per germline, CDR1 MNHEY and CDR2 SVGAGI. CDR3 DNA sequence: TGTGCCAGCAGTTACTCGGGCAGGGGGCACACTGAAGCTTTCTTT. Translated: CASSYSGRGHTEAFF.

CDR3 in DNA: TGTGCCAGCAGCTTTGGAGGGATCGGTTCAGATACGCAGTATTTT. Translating gives CASSFGGIGSDTQYF. The chain recombines TRBV7-2 with TRBJ2-3; D possibly corresponds to TRBD2 (6 bases). Trimming left V 3 bases short and J 4 bases short, with 14 bases between. CDR1 and CDR2 from the germline V gene are SGHTA and FQGNSA. The CDR3 spans 15 residues. The full variable domain, rest sourced from reference TRBV7-2 and TRBJ2-3, is GAGVSQSPSNKVTEKGKDVELRCDPISGHTALYWYRQSLGQGLEFLIYFQGNSAPDKSGLPSDRFSAERTGGSVSTLTIQRTQQEDSAVYLCASSFGGIGSDTQYFGPGTRLTVL.

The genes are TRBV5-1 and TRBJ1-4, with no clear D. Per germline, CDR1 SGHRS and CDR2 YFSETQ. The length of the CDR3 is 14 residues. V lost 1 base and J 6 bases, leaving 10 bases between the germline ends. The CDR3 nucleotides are TGCGCCAGCAGCTTGCGGTCGGAGGATGAAAAACTGTTTTTT. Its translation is CASSLRSEDEKLFF.

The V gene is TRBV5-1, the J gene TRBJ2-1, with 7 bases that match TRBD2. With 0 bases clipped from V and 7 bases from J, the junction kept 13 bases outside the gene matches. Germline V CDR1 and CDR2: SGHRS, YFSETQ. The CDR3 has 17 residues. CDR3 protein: CASSLAPSGAQRNEQFF. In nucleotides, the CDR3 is TGCGCCAGCAGCTTGGCTCCTAGCGGAGCGCAACGGAATGAGCAGTTCTTC. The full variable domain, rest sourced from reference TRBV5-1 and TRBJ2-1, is KAGVTQTPRYLIKTRGQQVTLSCSPISGHRSVSWYQQTPGQGLQFLFEYFSETQRNKGNFPGRFSGRQFSNSRSEMNVSTLELGDSALYLCASSLAPSGAQRNEQFFGPGTRLTVL.